This T cell receptor (beta chain) was obtained from a study of blood T cell repertoires in COVID-19. About the research overall: Samples representing acute and convalescent COVID-19 were sourced from the United States, Italy and Spain. T cells, B-cell-depleted T cells, or PBMCs supplied cDNA or gDNA.

With 4 bases clipped from V and 1 base from J, the junction kept 9 bases outside the gene matches. The CDR3 length is 18 residues. The germline V gene has CDR1 SEHNR and CDR2 FQNEAQ (reference sequence). In the original workflow: The authors estimated nucleated cell counts from reference gene primer amplification. The repertoire was sequenced with immunoSEQ multiplex PCR; TCRdb's copy has only in-frame clones and lacks some. The DNA was the basis for D and trimming; V, J and clone size are from that table. The sample has 150,000 to 200,000 clones; around 88% are singletons. The sample consisted of peripheral blood. J is TRBJ2-5 and V is TRBV7-9; 13 bases line up with TRBD2. The origin of this receptor is a human donor in a cohort sampled during active COVID-19. The CDR3 sequence is CASSSRRWTSGGQETQYF. The CDR3 DNA reads TGTGCCAGCAGCTCCCGACGTTGGACTAGCGGGGGCCAAGAGACCCAGTACTTC.